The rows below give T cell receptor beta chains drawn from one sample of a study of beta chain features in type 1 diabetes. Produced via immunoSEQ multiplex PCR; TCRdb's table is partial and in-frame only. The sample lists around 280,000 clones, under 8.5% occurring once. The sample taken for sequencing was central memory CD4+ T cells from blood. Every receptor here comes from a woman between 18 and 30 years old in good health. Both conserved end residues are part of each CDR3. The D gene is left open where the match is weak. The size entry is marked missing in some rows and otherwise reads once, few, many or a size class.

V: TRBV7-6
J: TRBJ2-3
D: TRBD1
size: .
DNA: TGTGCCAGCAGCCCTACCACAGGGGCAAGCACAGATACGCAGTATTTT
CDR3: CASSPTTGASTDTQYF

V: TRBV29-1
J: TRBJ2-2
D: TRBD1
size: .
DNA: TGCAGCGTAATGGGAGACAGGGGGCAATCCGGGGAGCTGTTTTTT
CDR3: CSVMGDRGQSGELFF

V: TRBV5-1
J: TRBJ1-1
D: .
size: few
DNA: TGCGCCAGCAGCTGGGGACAAACCTTGAACACTGAAGCTTTCTTT
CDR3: CASSWGQTLNTEAFF

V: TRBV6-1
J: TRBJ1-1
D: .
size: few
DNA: TGTGCCAGCAGTAGACAGCTGAACACTGAAGCTTTCTTT
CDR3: CASSRQLNTEAFF

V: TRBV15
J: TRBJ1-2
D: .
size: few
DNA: TGTGCCACCAGCAGAGATGCAGGGATCTATGGCTACACCTTC
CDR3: CATSRDAGIYGYTF

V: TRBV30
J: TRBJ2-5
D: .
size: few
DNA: TGTGCCTGGAGTGTAGCCGCGAAGTGGACACTGTACTTC
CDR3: CAWSVAAKWTLYF

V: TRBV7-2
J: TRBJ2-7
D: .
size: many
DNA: TGTGCCAGCAGCTATACACTGGTAGACTCCTACGAGCAGTACTTC
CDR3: CASSYTLVDSYEQYF

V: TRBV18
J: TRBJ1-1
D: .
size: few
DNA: TGTGCCAGCTCGAACTCAGGGGCGACTGAAGCTTTCTTT
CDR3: CASSNSGATEAFF

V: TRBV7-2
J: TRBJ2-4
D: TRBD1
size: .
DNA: TGTGCCAGCGGGGACAGGGGCAGGAACATTCAGTACTTC
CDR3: CASGDRGRNIQYF

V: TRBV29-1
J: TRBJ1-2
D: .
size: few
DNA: TGCAGCGTCACTCGAGCAGGTGATCTGTGGGGCTACACCTTC
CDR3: CSVTRAGDLWGYTF

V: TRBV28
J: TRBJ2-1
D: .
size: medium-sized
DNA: TGTGCCAGCAGTTCCCGGAGGGGAGGGTTCTTC
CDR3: CASSSRRGGFF

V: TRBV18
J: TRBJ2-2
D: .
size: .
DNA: TGTGCCAGCTCACCAGGGCTTGCGAACACCGGGGAGCTGTTTTTT
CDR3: CASSPGLANTGELFF

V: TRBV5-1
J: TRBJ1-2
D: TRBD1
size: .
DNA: TGCGCCAGCAGTCCCCTAGAGGGACAGGGCTTCTATGGCTACACCTTC
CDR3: CASSPLEGQGFYGYTF

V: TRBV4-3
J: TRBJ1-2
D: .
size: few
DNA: TGCGCCAGCAGCCAATCCCTTGGGTATGGCTACACCTTC
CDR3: CASSQSLGYGYTF

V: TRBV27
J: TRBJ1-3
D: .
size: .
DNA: TGTGCCAGCAGTTTGGAGGGGTTCTCTGGAAACACCATATATTTT
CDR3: CASSLEGFSGNTIYF

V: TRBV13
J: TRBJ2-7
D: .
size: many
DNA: TGTGCCAGCAGCCAACGACCCATTGGTACCTACGAGCAGTACTTC
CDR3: CASSQRPIGTYEQYF

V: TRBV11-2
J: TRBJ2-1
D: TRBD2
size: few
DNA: TGTGCCAGCAGCTTAGGCCTAGCGGAGCTAGGTGAGCAGTTCTTC
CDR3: CASSLGLAELGEQFF

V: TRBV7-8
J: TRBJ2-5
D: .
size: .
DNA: TGTGCCAGCAGCTTAGTCGGGAGCCCAGCGACCCAGTACTTC
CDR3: CASSLVGSPATQYF

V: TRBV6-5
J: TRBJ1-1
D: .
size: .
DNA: TGTGCCAGTCCGACACCGACGGGGGACACTGAAGCTTTCTTT
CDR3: CASPTPTGDTEAFF

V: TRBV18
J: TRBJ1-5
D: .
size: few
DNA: TGTGCCAGCTCACCACAGGCAGGGGATGATCAGCCCCAGCATTTT
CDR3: CASSPQAGDDQPQHF

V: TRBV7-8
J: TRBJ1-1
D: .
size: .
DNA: TGTGCCAGCAGCCGACAAGGATCCAACACTGAAGCTTTCTTT
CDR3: CASSRQGSNTEAFF

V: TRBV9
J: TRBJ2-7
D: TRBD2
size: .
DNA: TGTGCCAGCAGCGTAGCTGCTAGCGGGAGGGGAGACGAGCAGTACTTC
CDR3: CASSVAASGRGDEQYF

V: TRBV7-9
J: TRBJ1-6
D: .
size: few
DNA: TGTGCCAGCAGCTCGAGGGACGGGTCGAATTCACCCCTCCACTTT
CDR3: CASSSRDGSNSPLHF

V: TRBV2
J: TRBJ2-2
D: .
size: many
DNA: TGTGCCAGCAGTTTACTACGCCAGGGGAACGGGGAGCTGTTTTTT
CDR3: CASSLLRQGNGELFF

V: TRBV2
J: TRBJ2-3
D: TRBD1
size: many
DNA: TGTGCCACCGGACAGGGGGCAGATACGCAGTATTTT
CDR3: CATGQGADTQYF

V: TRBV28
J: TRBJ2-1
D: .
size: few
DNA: TGTGCCAGCAGGGAACGGGACAATGAGCAGTTCTTC
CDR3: CASRERDNEQFF

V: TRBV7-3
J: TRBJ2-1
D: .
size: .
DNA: TGTGCCAGCAGCTTAGTGGCCAGCTCAAGTAGTAATGAGCAGTTCTTC
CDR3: CASSLVASSSSNEQFF

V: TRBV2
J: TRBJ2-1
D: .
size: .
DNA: TGTGCCAGCAGTGTACGGGCTGAGCAGTTCTTC
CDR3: CASSVRAEQFF

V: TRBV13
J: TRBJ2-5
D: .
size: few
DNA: TGTGCCAGCAGCTTGCGGCAGGGAGAGACCCAGTACTTC
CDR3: CASSLRQGETQYF

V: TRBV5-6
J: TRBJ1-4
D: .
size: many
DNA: TGTGCCAGCAGCCAGCGGAGTATACCAGAAAAACTGTTTTTT
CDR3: CASSQRSIPEKLFF

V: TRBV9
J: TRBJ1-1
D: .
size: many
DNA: TGTGCCAGCAGCGTAGAAGGCACCGGGAGTGAAGCTTTCTTT
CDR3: CASSVEGTGSEAFF

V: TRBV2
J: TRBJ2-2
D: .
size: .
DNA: TGTGCCAGCAGTGTTGGCTACACCGGGGAGCTGTTTTTT
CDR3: CASSVGYTGELFF

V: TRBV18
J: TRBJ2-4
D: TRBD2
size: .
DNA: TGTGCCAGCTCACCGTCTAGCGGGGGTTTCGCTCAGTACTTC
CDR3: CASSPSSGGFAQYF

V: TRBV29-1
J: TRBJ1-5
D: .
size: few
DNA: TGCAGCGTTGGAGGGGGGGGCAATCAGCCCCAGCATTTT
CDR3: CSVGGGGNQPQHF

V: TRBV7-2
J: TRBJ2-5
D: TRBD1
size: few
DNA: TGTGCCAGCAGCGCGCGAATTGGGGGACAGATTCCTCGCCAGTACTTC
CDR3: CASSARIGGQIPRQYF

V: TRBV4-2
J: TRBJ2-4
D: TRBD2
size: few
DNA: TGTGCCAGCAGCCAAGCTCATGGCGGGGGGCCCAAAAACATTCAGTACTTC
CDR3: CASSQAHGGGPKNIQYF

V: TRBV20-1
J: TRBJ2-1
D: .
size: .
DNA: TGCAGTGCCATCCAAAGGGGTGAGCAGTTCTTC
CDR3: CSAIQRGEQFF

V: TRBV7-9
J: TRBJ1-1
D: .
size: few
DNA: TGTGCCAGCGCGCAAACGAACACTGAAGCTTTCTTT
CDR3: CASAQTNTEAFF

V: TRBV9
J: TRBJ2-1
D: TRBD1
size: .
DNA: TGTGCCAGCAGCGAGACAGGGCGCCTCAATGAGCAGTTCTTC
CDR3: CASSETGRLNEQFF

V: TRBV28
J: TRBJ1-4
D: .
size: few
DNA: TGTGCCAGCAGTTTTCCGGGGGGAGATGAAAAACTGTTTTTT
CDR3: CASSFPGGDEKLFF

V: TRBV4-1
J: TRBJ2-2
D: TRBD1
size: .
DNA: TGCGCCAGCAGCCAACAGACAGGGCGAAGCGGGGAGCTGTTTTTT
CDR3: CASSQQTGRSGELFF

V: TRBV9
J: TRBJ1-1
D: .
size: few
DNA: TGTGCCAGCGGCGGGGCACCGAACACTGAAGCTTTCTTT
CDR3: CASGGAPNTEAFF

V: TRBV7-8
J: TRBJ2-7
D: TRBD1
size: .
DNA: TGTGCCAGCAGCCCGGACCAGGGGGTCGAGCAGTACTTC
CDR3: CASSPDQGVEQYF

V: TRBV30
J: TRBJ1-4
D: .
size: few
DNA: TGTGCCTGGAGTGTAGGGGCAGGGCTGGAGGAAAAACTGTTTTTT
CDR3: CAWSVGAGLEEKLFF

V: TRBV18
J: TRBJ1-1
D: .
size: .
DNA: TGTGCCAGCTCACTAGGACAGTTGAACACTGAAGCTTTCTTT
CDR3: CASSLGQLNTEAFF

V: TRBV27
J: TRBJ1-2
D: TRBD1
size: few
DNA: TGTGCCAGCAGTTTAATACCCCCGGGACAGTATGGCTACACCTTC
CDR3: CASSLIPPGQYGYTF

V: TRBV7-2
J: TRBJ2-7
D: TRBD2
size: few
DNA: TGTGCCAGCAGCTTACATAGACTAGCGGGAGATAACGAGCAGTACTTC
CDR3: CASSLHRLAGDNEQYF

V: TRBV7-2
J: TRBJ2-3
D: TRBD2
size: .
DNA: TGTGCCAGCAGCCGGGAGGGGTCCCGCACAGATACGCAGTATTTT
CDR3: CASSREGSRTDTQYF

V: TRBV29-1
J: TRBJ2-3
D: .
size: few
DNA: TGCAGCGTTGAAGTGGGTACAGATACGCAGTATTTT
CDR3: CSVEVGTDTQYF

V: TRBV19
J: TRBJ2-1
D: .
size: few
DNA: TGTGCCAGTAGTATAGGGAACAGTGGGGCCTACAATGAGCAGTTCTTC
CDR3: CASSIGNSGAYNEQFF

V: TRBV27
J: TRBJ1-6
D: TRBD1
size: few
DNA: TGTGCCAGCAGTCGGGACAGGGGATATTCACCCCTCCACTTT
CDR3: CASSRDRGYSPLHF

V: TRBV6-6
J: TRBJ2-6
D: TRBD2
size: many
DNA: TGCGGCTGTTCTCTAGCGGCCTCTCGCGCCAACGTCCTGACTTTC
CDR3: CGCSLAASRANVLTF

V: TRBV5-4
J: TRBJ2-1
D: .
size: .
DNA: TGTGCCAGCAGCTTGACGGCGACTACGGATGAGCAGTTCTTC
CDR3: CASSLTATTDEQFF

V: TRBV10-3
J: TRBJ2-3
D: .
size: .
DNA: TGTGCCATCAGTGAGTCGGATTCGGGCACAGATACGCAGTATTTT
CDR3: CAISESDSGTDTQYF

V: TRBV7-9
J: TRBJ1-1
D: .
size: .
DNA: TGTGCCAGCAGCTTAGGGTCAACCACTGAAGCTTTCTTT
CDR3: CASSLGSTTEAFF

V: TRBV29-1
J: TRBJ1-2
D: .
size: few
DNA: TGCAGCGGACCGGGGGACTTAGCCTATGGCTACACCTTC
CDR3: CSGPGDLAYGYTF

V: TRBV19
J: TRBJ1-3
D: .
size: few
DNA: TGTGCCAGGCACTTAGGTCGTCATTTCAACTCTGGAAACACCATATATTTT
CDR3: CARHLGRHFNSGNTIYF

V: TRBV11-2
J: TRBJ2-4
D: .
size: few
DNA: TGTGCCAGCAGCTTAGACGGTCGGCTTGAGTACTTC
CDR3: CASSLDGRLEYF